This passage covers 31 T cell receptor beta chains from one sample sequenced in a study of response to subunit inactivated influenza vaccine. TCRdb reprocessed the RT-PCR reads via MiXCR and lists one record per CDR3 protein. The sample includes approximately 680,000 distinct CDR3 sequences, 15% to 17% of them seen just once. The source material was PBMCs from blood, sampled about 11 days after vaccination. The receptor set was obtained from a man over 45 who received an inactivated influenza vaccine.

The V gene is TRBV6-2 or TRBV6-3, the J gene TRBJ2-2; D perhaps matches TRBD2 (6 bases). Looked up from germline, CDR1 is MNHEY and CDR2 is SVGEGT. This CDR3 comprises 15 residues. Trimming shortened V by 0 bases and J by 4 bases, and 9 bases separated the two germline ends. The CDR3 bases are TGTGCCAGCAGTTACTCTAGGACTATCACCGGGGAGCTGTTTTTT. Translation gives CASSYSRTITGELFF.

The chain carries TRBV10-3 and TRBJ1-6; no clear D. The CDR3 consists of 13 residues. CDR1 is ENHRY and CDR2 is SYGVKD in the germline V gene. V was clipped by 7 bases and J by 9 bases, with 13 bases between them. The CDR3 nucleotides are TGTGCCATCACCTATCCGGAGTTTTCACCCCTCCACTTT. Amino acid sequence: CAITYPEFSPLHF.

The rearrangement joins TRBV20-1 to TRBJ2-3; 10 positions match TRBD1. Germline V CDR1 and CDR2: DFQATT, SNEGSKA (reference sequence). The V segment lost 4 bases and the J segment 3 bases; nucleotides outside the gene matches: 7. This CDR3 region has 15 residues. This CDR3 reads CSAMGQGWLTDTQYF. CDR3 DNA: TGCAGTGCTATGGGACAGGGGTGGTTGACAGATACGCAGTATTTT.

V is TRBV20-1 and J is TRBJ1-5; a possible D gene is TRBD1 (6 bases). Germline V lookup: CDR1 DFQATT, CDR2 SNEGSKA (reference sequence). Trimming cost V 5 bases and J 5 bases, with 10 bases left between them. This CDR3 region has 12 residues. The CDR3 protein is CSAGYRDQPQHF. The CDR3 DNA reads TGCAGTGCTGGCTACAGGGATCAGCCCCAGCATTTT.

The CDR3 bases are TGTGCCAGCAGCTCCCTCAACGGGAGGGCCGACGAGCAGTACTTC. It codes for CASSSLNGRADEQYF. The chain joins TRBV4-2 to TRBJ2-7; 8 bases match TRBD2. The CDR3 is made up of 15 amino acids. CDR1 and CDR2 (germline): LGHNA, YNFKEQ. V lost 5 bases and J lost 5; bases outside the gene matches: 11.

Only a few counts were recorded for this clonotype. This chain uses TRBV7-9 with TRBJ2-7; perhaps TRBD2 as D (7 bases). Trimming took 5 bases from V and 5 from J, leaving 19 bases between them. The germline V gene encodes CDR1 SEHNR and CDR2 FQNEAQ (reference sequence). The CDR3 runs to 15 residues. In nucleotides, the CDR3 is TGTGCCAGCAGCCCTTGGGGGCGGGAGTTTAACGAGCAGTACTTC. It is translated as CASSPWGREFNEQYF.

This sequence joins TRBV5-1 and TRBJ2-7; tentatively, D is TRBD1 or TRBD2 (5 bases each). The CDR3 has 14 amino acids. Germline V gives CDR1 SGHRS, CDR2 YFSETQ. The germline V and J ends were trimmed by 1 base and 8 bases, with 16 bases remaining between them. CDR3 in DNA: TGCGCCAGCAGCTTGTGGGGGAAGGGTCTCCAGCAGTACTTC. Encoded protein: CASSLWGKGLQQYF.

This chain connects TRBV3-1 to TRBJ2-3; D possibly matches TRBD1 or TRBD2 (6 bases each). Trimming removed 4 bases at V and 2 bases at J, with 16 bases between. Per the germline V gene, CDR1 is LGHDT and CDR2 is YNNKEL (reference sequence). The CDR3 sequence is 16 residues long. CDR3 bases: TGTGCCAGCAGCCTTAAAACAGGGAGGAACACAGATACGCAGTATTTT. This gives the protein CASSLKTGRNTDTQYF.

The rearrangement links TRBV5-1 to TRBJ1-4, with D tentatively TRBD1 (5 bases). This CDR3 is 16 amino acids long. The germline V gene has CDR1 SGHRS and CDR2 YFSETQ. Between the trimmed V and J ends, which lost 4 bases and 0 bases, there was a span of 13 bases. CDR3 nucleotide sequence: TGCGCCAGCAGCAAGGGACTGATCGCAACTAATGAAAAACTGTTTTTT. Its translation is CASSKGLIATNEKLFF.

This clonotype was recorded only once. The chain links TRBV5-6 to TRBJ2-7, with D tentatively TRBD1 (5 bases). CDR3 length: 12 residues. The V gene's germline CDR1 is SGHDT and CDR2 YYEEEE. V lost 7 bases, J lost 5 bases, and 13 bases lay in between. As DNA, the CDR3 is TGTGCCAGCTCAGCGCCGGACAACGAGCAGTACTTC. Amino acid sequence: CASSAPDNEQYF.

This clonotype occurred many times. The rearrangement links TRBV7-9 to TRBJ1-1, with D uncertain. V lost 3 bases and J 5 bases, leaving 13 bases between the germline ends. CDR3 length equals 14 residues. Germline V gene data show CDR1 as SEHNR and CDR2 as FQNEAQ (reference sequence). DNA of the CDR3: TGTGCCAGCAGCTTGTCCCAAATAAGGACTGAAGCTTTCTTT. Translating gives CASSLSQIRTEAFF.

The CDR3 region is CASSQELRDTQYF. CDR3 nucleotides: TGTGCCAGCAGCCAAGAGTTGAGAGATACGCAGTATTTT. The chain recombines TRBV4-2 with TRBJ2-3, with unresolved D. Germline-derived CDR1 and CDR2 are LGHNA and YNFKEQ. V lost 0 bases and J lost 5, with 6 bases in between. This CDR3 region has 13 residues.

The V gene is TRBV20-1, the J gene TRBJ1-1; a possible D gene is TRBD1 (6 bases). V lost 3 bases and J 7 bases, leaving 15 bases between the germline ends. Germline V lookup: CDR1 DFQATT, CDR2 SNEGSKA (reference sequence). This CDR3 is built from 13 residues. CDR3 sequence (DNA): TGCAGTGCTAGGGGAATGACAGGCCTTGAAGCTTTCTTT. Amino acids: CSARGMTGLEAFF.

The V call is TRBV4-2, the J call TRBJ2-5; maybe TRBD2 (5 bases). V lost 4 bases, J lost 5 bases, and 11 bases lay in between. Germline values: CDR1 LGHNA, CDR2 YNFKEQ. The CDR3 has 13 amino acids. CDR3 DNA: TGTGCCAGCAGCCCCCCAGAGCGGGAGACCCAGTACTTC. This encodes CASSPPERETQYF.

J is TRBJ2-5 and V is TRBV20-1; no definite D call. The CDR3 contains 14 residues. V was shortened by 0 bases and J by 5 bases, with 13 bases between the two germline ends. The V gene's germline CDR1 is DFQATT and CDR2 SNEGSKA (reference sequence). Written as DNA, the CDR3 is TGCAGTGCTAGAGATCGTCCACAGTCGGAGACCCAGTACTTC. This sequence encodes CSARDRPQSETQYF.

The J gene is TRBJ2-1, the V gene TRBV7-9, with TRBD2 as a possible D gene (5 bases). Trimming removed 0 bases at V and 4 bases at J, with 13 bases between. In germline, CDR1 is SEHNR, CDR2 FQNEAQ (reference sequence). This CDR3 has 16 residues. As DNA, the CDR3 is TGTGCCAGCAGCTTAGCGCCAACGGGAATATACAATGAGCAGTTCTTC. Translated, it gives CASSLAPTGIYNEQFF.

To note about this clonotype: Sequence at one end of the junction differs from germline and may be a read error. The chain uses TRBV18 and TRBJ2-2; possibly TRBD1 for D (5 bases). Germline V CDR1 and CDR2: KGHSH, LQKENI. The CDR3 is 16 amino acids. CDR3 DNA sequence: TGTGCCTGCTCACCAACCCAGACAGTGAACACCGGGGAGCTGTTTTTT. As protein: CACSPTQTVNTGELFF. Full variable domain (rest looked up from reference TRBV18 and TRBJ2-2): NAGVMQNPRHLVRRRGQEARLRCSPMKGHSHVYWYRQLPEEGLKFMVYLQKENIIDESGMPKERFSAEFPKEGPSILRIQQVVRGDSAAYFCACSPTQTVNTGELFFGEGSRLTVL.

This clonotype showed up just a few times. The chain has TRBV10-3 and TRBJ2-7; D may be TRBD1 or TRBD2 (5 bases each). The germline gives CDR1 ENHRY, CDR2 SYGVKD. The CDR3 consists of 14 residues. V was trimmed by 5 bases and J by 2 bases, leaving 13 bases between them. The CDR3 loop is CAISSGTETYEQYF. In DNA form, the CDR3 reads TGTGCCATCAGTTCCGGGACGGAGACCTACGAGCAGTACTTC.

This clonotype showed up just a few times. The chain joins TRBV29-1 to TRBJ2-3, with D perhaps TRBD1 (6 bases). The V end was cut by 0 bases, the J end by 2 bases, with 12 bases between. CDR1 is SQVTM, CDR2 ANQGSEA, per germline. This CDR3 comprises 15 residues. The DNA of the CDR3 is TGCAGCGTTGAAGATCGGAACAGGGTCACAGATACGCAGTATTTT. Its translation: CSVEDRNRVTDTQYF.

The gene calls are TRBV12-3 or TRBV12-4 and TRBJ2-2, with D unclear. CDR3 size: 14 residues. Trimming pared 2 bases from V and 10 bases from J, leaving 14 bases between. Here the CDR3 DNA reads TGTGCCAGCAGTTTAATGGGTGCCCAGGAGGAGCTGTTTTTT. Its translation: CASSLMGAQEELFF.

A single count supports this clonotype. The V gene is TRBV10-3, the J gene TRBJ1-1; possible D gene TRBD1, 6 bases. Trimming took 0 bases from V and 1 from J, leaving 18 bases between them. Germline CDR1 is ENHRY and CDR2 is SYGVKD. The CDR3 runs to 18 residues. The CDR3 sequence: CAISESLWGAGRNTEAFF. DNA of the CDR3: TGTGCCATCAGTGAGTCGCTTTGGGGGGCAGGGAGGAACACTGAAGCTTTCTTT.

This clonotype was observed a few times. The rearrangement uses TRBV9 and TRBJ1-2, with 8 bases identical to TRBD1. The ends lost 1 base at V and 6 bases at J; junction bases unmatched: 8. Germline loops: CDR1 SGDLS, CDR2 YYNGEE. This CDR3 region has 15 residues. The CDR3 is CASSVLTGVSDGYTF. The DNA for the CDR3 is TGTGCCAGCAGCGTATTGACAGGGGTAAGCGATGGCTACACCTTC.

Concerning this clonotype: Possible read error: a much larger clone is one base away. The rearrangement links TRBV28 to TRBJ2-1; D is perhaps TRBD1 or TRBD2 (5 bases each). The CDR3 totals 17 residues. Germline V gene data show CDR1 as MDHEN and CDR2 as SYDVKM. V gave up 2 bases and J gave up 4 bases, with 18 bases separating them. DNA for the CDR3: TGTGCCAGCAGTTTAAGTACTCGAGGGGTACGATACAATGAGCAGTTCTTC. Translated, it gives CASSLSTRGVRYNEQFF.

The chain employs TRBV4-2 and TRBJ2-7; TRBD1 matches at 8 bases. Unmatched junction bases numbered 12, after V lost 3 bases and J lost 2 bases. The CDR3 runs 17 residues. The germline V gene has CDR1 LGHNA and CDR2 YNFKEQ. CDR3 nucleotide sequence: TGTGCCAGCAGCCAGACACCTTTGGACAGGGTGACCTACGAGCAGTACTTC. This sequence encodes CASSQTPLDRVTYEQYF.

This clonotype was seen many times. This sequence joins TRBV4-1 and TRBJ1-5; D is ambiguous. The CDR3 has 15 residues. Trimming took off 0 bases at V and 9 bases at J, with 15 bases between the two ends. Germline CDR1 and CDR2: MGHRA and YSYEKL. The CDR3 nucleotides read TGCGCCAGCAGCCAAGATATTGGGTCCGTACGGCCCCAGCATTTT. Protein: CASSQDIGSVRPQHF.

This clonotype was seen ten or more times. V usage is TRBV12-3 or TRBV12-4 and J usage is TRBJ2-7, with a possible D match to TRBD1 (5 bases). Deletions cut 5 bases from V and 3 bases from J, with 5 bases between. The CDR3 runs 11 residues. The CDR3 is CASSDSYEQYF. For the CDR3, the DNA is TGTGCCAGCAGTGACAGCTACGAGCAGTACTTC.

V is TRBV20-1 and J is TRBJ2-7; the D gene is possibly TRBD2 (6 bases). Germline V gene data show CDR1 as DFQATT and CDR2 as SNEGSKA (reference sequence). CDR3 length equals 15 residues. Trimming cost V 1 base and J 0 bases, with 13 bases left between them. The CDR3 bases are TGCAGTGCTAGAGTTCTTGGGCGGGACTCCTACGAGCAGTACTTC. Its translation is CSARVLGRDSYEQYF.

The chain uses TRBV10-3 and TRBJ2-3, with 7 nucleotides matching TRBD2. V was clipped by 8 bases and J by 3 bases; unmatched bases: 8. Looked up from germline, CDR1 is ENHRY and CDR2 is SYGVKD. This CDR3 region has 14 residues. This chain's CDR3 is CAIRSGAITDTQYF. CDR3 DNA sequence: TGTGCCATCCGCAGCGGGGCGATTACAGATACGCAGTATTTT.

This clonotype has more than one count but fewer than ten. The chain uses TRBV6-2 or TRBV6-3 and TRBJ2-7; the D is unclear. From germline, CDR1 is MNHEY and CDR2 SVGEGT. V gave up 2 bases and J gave up 3 bases, with 14 bases separating them. The length of the CDR3 is 15 residues. DNA of the CDR3: TGTGCCAGCAGTTACGGGGTCCAGGCCCTCTACGAGCAGTACTTC. Translating it yields CASSYGVQALYEQYF.

The rearrangement joins TRBV13 to TRBJ2-1; 8 bases are a match to TRBD2. Germline CDR1 is PRHDT and CDR2 is FYEKMQ (reference sequence). Trimming at V came to 2 bases and at J to 8 bases, leaving 8 bases not matched to a gene. The length of the CDR3 is 15 residues. This chain's CDR3 is CASSLLGLEGHEQFF. In DNA form, the CDR3 reads TGTGCCAGCAGCTTATTGGGACTAGAGGGCCATGAGCAGTTCTTC.

There are a few counts of this clonotype. For the CDR3, the DNA is TGTGCCAGCAGCGCCAGGACTAGCTACGAGCAGTACTTC. The encoded protein is CASSARTSYEQYF. The rearrangement joins TRBV7-9 to TRBJ2-7; 7 bases are shared with TRBD2. Germline CDR1 reads SEHNR; CDR2 reads FQNEAQ (reference sequence). V trimming: 5 bases; J trimming: 3 bases; junction bases outside the gene matches: 4. The CDR3 runs to 13 residues.